These 9 T cell receptor beta chains came from one sample sequenced in a study of blood T cell repertoires in COVID-19. This table comes from immunoSEQ multiplex PCR, and its TCRdb copy is limited to in-frame clones, with some not included. Among 65,000 to 95,000 clones listed, about four fifths were seen once. What was sequenced was peripheral blood. Receptors were obtained from a human donor in a cohort sampled during active COVID-19.

Only a few counts were recorded for this clone. The V call is TRBV7-2, the J call TRBJ2-2, with D possibly being TRBD2 (6 bases). The V gene lost 3 bases and the J gene lost 4 bases, with 12 bases spanning the gap. CDR1 SGHTA and CDR2 FQGNSA come from the germline V gene. The CDR3 runs to 15 residues. CDR3 DNA: TGTGCCAGCAGCTTTGATAGCGGAATCACCGGGGAGCTGTTTTTT. Translation gives CASSFDSGITGELFF.

This clone occurred many times. The chain joins TRBV5-5 to TRBJ2-5; TRBD1 matches 8 bases. The V gene end was trimmed by 0 bases and the J gene end by 5 bases; junction bases not matched to a gene: 3. This CDR3 is built from 14 residues. Germline CDR1 reads SGHKS; CDR2 reads YYEKEE (reference sequence). The CDR3 loop reads CASSLGTGKETQYF. Here the CDR3 DNA reads TGTGCCAGCAGCTTGGGGACAGGGAAGGAGACCCAGTACTTC. Based on the CDR3 plus reference TRBV5-5 and TRBJ2-5, the full variable domain is DAGVTQSPTHLIKTRGQQVTLRCSPISGHKSVSWYQQVLGQGPQFIFQYYEKEERGRGNFPDRFSARQFPNYSSELNVNALLLGDSALYLCASSLGTGKETQYFGPGTRLLVL.

A single count supports this clone. The chain carries TRBV19 and TRBJ1-2; 8 nucleotides line up with TRBD1. V lost 7 bases, J lost 4 bases, and 5 bases stayed unmatched. Germline values: CDR1 LNHDA, CDR2 SQIVND (reference sequence). The CDR3 is 13 amino acids. DNA for the CDR3: TGTGCCAGTACCATCACAGGGGGCTATGGCTACACCTTC. Translating gives CASTITGGYGYTF.

The rearrangement joins TRBV28 to TRBJ2-7; the match to TRBD1 covers 7 bases. Trimming cost V 2 bases and J 5 bases; bases outside gene matches: 6. The CDR3 is 14 amino acids. CDR1 is MDHEN and CDR2 is SYDVKM in the germline V gene. The CDR3 reads CASSLKETGNEQYF. The CDR3 coding sequence is TGTGCCAGCAGTTTAAAGGAGACAGGGAACGAGCAGTACTTC. The full variable domain, in which reference TRBV28 and TRBJ2-7 provide the parts outside the CDR3, is DVKVTQSSRYLVKRTGEKVFLECVQDMDHENMFWYRQDPGLGLRLIYFSYDVKMKEKGDIPEGYSVSREKKERFSLILESASTNQTSMYLCASSLKETGNEQYFGPGTRLTVT.

V is TRBV29-1 and J is TRBJ2-3; D remains ambiguous. V shed 5 bases and J shed 8 bases, with 8 bases lying between them. This CDR3 region has 10 residues. CDR1 is SQVTM and CDR2 is ANQGSEA in the germline V gene. The CDR3 spells CSVLVGTQYF. The CDR3 region has the DNA TGCAGCGTTTTAGTCGGTACGCAGTATTTT.

The chain has TRBV7-8 and TRBJ2-7, with a tentative D call TRBD1 (7 bases). Trimming took off 5 bases at V and 1 base at J, with 9 bases between the two ends. CDR3 length: 13 residues. Germline CDR1 SGHVS, CDR2 FQNEAQ. CDR3 sequence: CASSAGQSYEQYF. CDR3 coding DNA: TGTGCCAGCAGCGCGGGACAGTCCTACGAGCAGTACTTC.

The J gene is TRBJ2-7, the V gene TRBV9; D is perhaps TRBD1 (6 bases). V dropped 4 bases and J dropped 0 bases, with 11 bases sitting between them. Germline assignment: CDR1 SGDLS and CDR2 YYNGEE. CDR3 size: 14 residues. The CDR3 nucleotides are TGTGCCAGCAGCCCAGAAGGGGGCTCCTACGAGCAGTACTTC. It codes for CASSPEGGSYEQYF. The complete variable domain, with remaining parts taken from reference TRBV9 and TRBJ2-7, reads DSGVTQTPKHLITATGQRVTLRCSPRSGDLSVYWYQQSLDQGLQFLIQYYNGEERAKGNILERFSAQQFPDLHSELNLSSLELGDSALYFCASSPEGGSYEQYFGPGTRLTVT.

The gene calls are TRBV3-1 (or the pseudogene TRBV3-2) and TRBJ1-1, with 11 bases lining up with TRBD1. CDR3 length equals 14 residues. Germline V CDR1 and CDR2: LGHDT, YNNKEL (reference sequence). V lost 4 bases, J lost 7 bases, and 5 bases stayed unmatched. CDR3 sequence reads: CASSPGQGAFEAFF. As DNA, the CDR3 is TGTGCCAGCAGCCCCGGACAGGGGGCGTTTGAAGCTTTCTTT.

V and J are TRBV7-3 and TRBJ2-1; a possible D gene is TRBD2 (5 bases). The V gene lost 4 bases and the J gene lost 0 bases, with 10 bases spanning the gap. In germline, CDR1 is SGHTA, CDR2 FQGTGA. The CDR3 loop spans 15 amino acids. CDR3 DNA sequence: TGTGCCAGCAGCTCGGGAACGAGCTCCTACAATGAGCAGTTCTTC. Protein sequence: CASSSGTSSYNEQFF.